The entry below gives a single T cell receptor (beta chain) sequence along with its context. The sample originates from a study of CD8 T cells in Susac syndrome. This CDR3 is built from 14 residues. The germline V and J ends were trimmed by 2 bases and 6 bases, with 8 bases remaining between them. CDR1 LNHNV and CDR2 YYDKDF come from the germline V gene (reference sequence). The RNA input was about 0.5 to 1 ug, and it was reverse transcribed with random hexamers. TCRdb reprocessed the immunoSEQ multiplex PCR reads via MiXCR and lists one record per CDR3 protein. The data hold about 75,000 distinct CDR3 sequences, with around 94% observed a single time.

This receptor was identified in a human donor with Susac syndrome. The material sequenced was CD8+ T cells from PBMCs. This chain uses TRBV15 with TRBJ1-6; D gene unclear. CDR3 nucleotides: TGTGCCACCAGCAGACAGCAGCCTAATTCACCCCTCCACTTT. It encodes CATSRQQPNSPLHF.